The present entry profiles one T cell receptor (beta chain) with its context. Its antigen is unknown. There are 15 residues in the CDR3. Germline-derived CDR1 and CDR2 are SNHLY and FYNNEI. V shed 5 bases, J shed 2 bases, and the junction held 6 bases outside the gene matches. The data originate from a study of CD8+ T cells in alopecia areata. Study-wide points: For patients receiving tofacitinib, scalp clonality and expanded CD8+ clones among the top 100 significantly decreased.

Reverse transcription of extracted RNA yielded cDNA, which provided the sequencing template. Clones were sequenced by immunoSEQ multiplex PCR, and TCRdb holds only the in-frame ones, with some missing. This table holds 130,000 or so clones, 61% found once. Treatment meaning: oral pan-JAK inhibitor, 5-10 mg twice daily. The gene calls are TRBV2 and TRBJ2-3, with 8 bases aligning to TRBD1. The TCR originated in a human donor with alopecia areata. The input for sequencing was CD4+ T cells sorted from blood, taken at week 4, from a patient treated with tofacitinib. CDR3 loop: CASSRRDRHTDTQYF. CDR3 sequence (DNA): TGTGCCAGCAGTCGCCGGGACAGGCACACAGATACGCAGTATTTT.